This T cell receptor (beta chain) derives from a study of cytomegalovirus exposure and HLA in healthy donors. Study-level results: The investigators catalogued some 160 TCR beta chains as cytomegalovirus-associated.

This table comes from immunoSEQ multiplex PCR, and its TCRdb copy is limited to in-frame clones, with some not included. The table has fewer than 60,000 clones, approximately 92% seen once. This clone has only one observation. Its antigen remains unknown. This TCR derives from a woman younger than 30 in good health and CMV-seronegative. The sample was PBMCs.

CDR3 sequence (DNA): TGTGCCAGCAGCTTTGATGCAGGGGGCTTCTCTGGAAACACCATATATTTT. This codes for CASSFDAGGFSGNTIYF. The rearrangement uses TRBV7-2 and TRBJ1-3, with 8 bases that match TRBD1. V was clipped by 3 bases and J by 0 bases; unmatched bases: 7. Germline-derived CDR1 and CDR2 are SGHTA and FQGNSA. This CDR3 has 17 residues.